The source of this T cell receptor beta chain is a study of a mutant IDH1 vaccine in newly diagnosed glioma. Notes on this clone: Its target is not known.

Specified time point: week 5, during vaccination. Every vaccination contained 300 ug of the mutant IDH1 20-mer peptide and was paired with topical imiquimod. Assay: immunoSEQ multiplex PCR; the TCRdb copy retains only in-frame clones and omits some. The sample shows 37,000 or so clones, around 85% of them seen only once. The V gene's germline CDR1 is SGHTA and CDR2 FQGNSA. This CDR3 contains 13 residues. Trimming took 6 bases from V and 9 from J, leaving 17 bases between them. The gene calls are TRBV7-2 and TRBJ1-2, with D perhaps matching TRBD1 (5 bases). Material: PBMCs, obtained from a glioma patient whose treatment included an IDH1 peptide vaccine. The TCR sequence derives from a young man with glioma. The chain's CDR3 is CASSSDGAWSYTF. The CDR3 DNA follows: TGTGCCAGCAGTTCCGACGGGGCCTGGAGCTACACCTTC.